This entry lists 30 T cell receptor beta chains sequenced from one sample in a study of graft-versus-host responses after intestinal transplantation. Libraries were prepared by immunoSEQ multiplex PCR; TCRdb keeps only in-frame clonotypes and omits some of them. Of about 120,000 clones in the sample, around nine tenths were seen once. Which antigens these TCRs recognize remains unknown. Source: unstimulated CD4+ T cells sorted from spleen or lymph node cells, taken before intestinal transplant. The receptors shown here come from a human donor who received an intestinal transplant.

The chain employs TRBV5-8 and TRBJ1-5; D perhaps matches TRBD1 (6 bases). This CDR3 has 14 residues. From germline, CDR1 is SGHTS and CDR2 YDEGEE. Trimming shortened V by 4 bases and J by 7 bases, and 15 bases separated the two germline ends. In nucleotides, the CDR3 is TGTGCCAGCAGCCCCCAACAGGGTCTACAGCCCCAGCATTTT. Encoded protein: CASSPQQGLQPQHF.

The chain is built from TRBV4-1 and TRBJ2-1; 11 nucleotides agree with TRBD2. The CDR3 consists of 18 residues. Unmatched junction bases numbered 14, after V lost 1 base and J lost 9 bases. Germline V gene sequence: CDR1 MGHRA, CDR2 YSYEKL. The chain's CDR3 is CASSQGRSGGAQAGEQFF. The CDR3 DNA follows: TGCGCCAGCAGCCAAGGACGTAGCGGGGGGGCCCAGGCCGGTGAGCAGTTCTTC.

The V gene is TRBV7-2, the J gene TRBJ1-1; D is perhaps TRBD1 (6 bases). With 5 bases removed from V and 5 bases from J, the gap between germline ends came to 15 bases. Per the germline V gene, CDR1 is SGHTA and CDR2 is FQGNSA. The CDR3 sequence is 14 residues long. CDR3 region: CASSHLRQVTEAFF. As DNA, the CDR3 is TGTGCCAGCAGCCATCTTCGACAGGTTACTGAAGCTTTCTTT.

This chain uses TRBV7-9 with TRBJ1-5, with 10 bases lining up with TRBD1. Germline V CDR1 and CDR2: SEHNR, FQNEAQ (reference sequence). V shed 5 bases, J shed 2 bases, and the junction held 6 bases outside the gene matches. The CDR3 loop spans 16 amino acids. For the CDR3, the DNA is TGTGCCAGCAGCCTAGTAGGGACAGGGGGCAATCAGCCCCAGCATTTT. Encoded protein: CASSLVGTGGNQPQHF.

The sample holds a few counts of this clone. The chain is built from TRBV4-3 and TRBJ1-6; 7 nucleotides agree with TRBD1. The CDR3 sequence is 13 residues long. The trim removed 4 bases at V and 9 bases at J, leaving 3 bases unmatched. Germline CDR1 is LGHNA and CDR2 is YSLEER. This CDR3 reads CASSLDRASPLHF. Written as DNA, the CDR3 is TGCGCCAGCAGCCTTGACAGGGCTTCACCCCTCCACTTT.

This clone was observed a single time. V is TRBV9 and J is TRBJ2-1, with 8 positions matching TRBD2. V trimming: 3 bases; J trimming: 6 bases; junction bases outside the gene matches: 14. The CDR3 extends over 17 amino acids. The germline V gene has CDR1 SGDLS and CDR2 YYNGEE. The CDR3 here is CASSGGGRGVRSNEQFF. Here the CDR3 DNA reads TGTGCCAGCAGCGGCGGGGGGAGGGGGGTGCGTTCCAATGAGCAGTTCTTC.

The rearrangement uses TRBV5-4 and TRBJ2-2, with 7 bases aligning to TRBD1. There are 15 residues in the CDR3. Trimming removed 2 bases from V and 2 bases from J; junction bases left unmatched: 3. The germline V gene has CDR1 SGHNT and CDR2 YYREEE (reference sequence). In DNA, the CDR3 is TGTGCCAGCAGCTTTAACAGGGGCAACACCGGGGAGCTGTTTTTT. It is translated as CASSFNRGNTGELFF. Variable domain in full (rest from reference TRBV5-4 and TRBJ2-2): ETGVTQSPTHLIKTRGQQVTLRCSSQSGHNTVSWYQQALGQGPQFIFQYYREEENGRGNFPPRFSGLQFPNYSSELNVNALELDDSALYLCASSFNRGNTGELFFGEGSRLTVL.

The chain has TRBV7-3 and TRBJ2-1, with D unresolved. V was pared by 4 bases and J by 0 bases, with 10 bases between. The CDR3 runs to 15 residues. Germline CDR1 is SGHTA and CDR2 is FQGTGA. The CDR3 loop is CASSSMASSYNEQFF. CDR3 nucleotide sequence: TGTGCCAGCAGCTCCATGGCATCCTCCTACAATGAGCAGTTCTTC.

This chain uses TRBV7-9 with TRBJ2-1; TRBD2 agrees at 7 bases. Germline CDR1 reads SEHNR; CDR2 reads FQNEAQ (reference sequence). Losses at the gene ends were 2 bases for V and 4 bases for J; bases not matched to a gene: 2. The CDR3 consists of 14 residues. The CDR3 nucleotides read TGTGCCAGCAGCTTATGGGAGGGGTACAATGAGCAGTTCTTC. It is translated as CASSLWEGYNEQFF.

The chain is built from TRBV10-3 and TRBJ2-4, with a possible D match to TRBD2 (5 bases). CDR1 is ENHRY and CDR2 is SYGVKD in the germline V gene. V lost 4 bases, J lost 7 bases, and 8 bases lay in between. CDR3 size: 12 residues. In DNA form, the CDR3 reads TGTGCCATCAGTGCTCCGGGGAACATTCAGTACTTC. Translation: CAISAPGNIQYF.

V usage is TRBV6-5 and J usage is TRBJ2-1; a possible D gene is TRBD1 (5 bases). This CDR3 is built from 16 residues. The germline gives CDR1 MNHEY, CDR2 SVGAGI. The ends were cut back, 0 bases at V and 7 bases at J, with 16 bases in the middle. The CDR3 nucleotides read TGTGCCAGCAGTTACTCGGGGCAGTCGGTCTTAAATGAGCAGTTCTTC. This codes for CASSYSGQSVLNEQFF.

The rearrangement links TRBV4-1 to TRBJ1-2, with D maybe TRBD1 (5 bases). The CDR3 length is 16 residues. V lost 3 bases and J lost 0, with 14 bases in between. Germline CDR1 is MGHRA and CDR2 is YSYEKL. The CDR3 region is CASSHGGARANYGYTF. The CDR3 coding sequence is TGCGCCAGCAGCCATGGAGGGGCTCGAGCTAACTATGGCTACACCTTC.

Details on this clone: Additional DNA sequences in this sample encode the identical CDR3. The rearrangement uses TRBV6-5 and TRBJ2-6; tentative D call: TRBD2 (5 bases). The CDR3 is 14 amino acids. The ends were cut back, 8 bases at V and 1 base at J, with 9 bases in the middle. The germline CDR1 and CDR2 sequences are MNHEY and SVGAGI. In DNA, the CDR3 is TGTGCCAGCCGGACTCCTTCTGGGGCCAACGTCCTGACTTTC. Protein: CASRTPSGANVLTF.

For the CDR3, the DNA is TGCGCCAGCAGCTCCTCGTCTAGCACAGATACGCAGTATTTT. Translated: CASSSSSSTDTQYF. The V and J genes are TRBV5-1 and TRBJ2-3; D gene unclear. V dropped 3 bases and J dropped 0 bases, with 8 bases sitting between them. Germline CDR1 is SGHRS and CDR2 is YFSETQ. The CDR3 totals 14 residues.

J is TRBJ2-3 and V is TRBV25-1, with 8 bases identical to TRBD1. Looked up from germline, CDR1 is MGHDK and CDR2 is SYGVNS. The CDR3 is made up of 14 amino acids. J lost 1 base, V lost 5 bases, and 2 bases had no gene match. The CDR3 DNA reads TGTGCCAGCAGTCCACAGGGGGGCACAGATACGCAGTATTTT. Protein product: CASSPQGGTDTQYF.

The CDR3 is CASSLRTGLDTQYF. In nucleotides, the CDR3 is TGTGCCAGCAGTTTGAGGACAGGGCTAGATACGCAGTATTTT. The rearrangement joins TRBV6-5 to TRBJ2-3, with 8 positions matching TRBD1. The CDR3 sequence is 14 residues long. V was clipped by 4 bases and J by 5 bases; unmatched bases: 5. The germline V gene encodes CDR1 MNHEY and CDR2 SVGAGI.

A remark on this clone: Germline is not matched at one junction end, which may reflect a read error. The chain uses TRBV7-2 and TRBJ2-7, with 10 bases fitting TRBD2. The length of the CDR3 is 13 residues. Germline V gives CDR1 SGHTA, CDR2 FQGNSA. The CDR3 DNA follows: TGTGCCAGCAGGTTAGCGGGGGGCTACGAGCAGTACTTC. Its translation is CASRLAGGYEQYF.

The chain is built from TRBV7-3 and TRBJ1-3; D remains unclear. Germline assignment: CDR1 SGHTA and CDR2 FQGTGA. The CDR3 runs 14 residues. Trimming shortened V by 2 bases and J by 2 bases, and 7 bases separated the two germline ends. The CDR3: CASSLGPPGNTIYF. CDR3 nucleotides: TGTGCCAGCAGCTTAGGGCCCCCTGGAAACACCATATATTTT.

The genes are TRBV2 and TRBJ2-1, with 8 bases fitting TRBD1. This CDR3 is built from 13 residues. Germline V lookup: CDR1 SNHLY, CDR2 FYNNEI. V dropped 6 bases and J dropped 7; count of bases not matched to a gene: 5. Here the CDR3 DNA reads TGTGCCAGCAGCGGACAGGGTATAAATGAGCAGTTCTTC. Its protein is CASSGQGINEQFF.

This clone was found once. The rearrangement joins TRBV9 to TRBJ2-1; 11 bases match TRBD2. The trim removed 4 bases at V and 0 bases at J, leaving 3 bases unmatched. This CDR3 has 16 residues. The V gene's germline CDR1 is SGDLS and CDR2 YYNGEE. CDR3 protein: CASSPTSGGSYNEQFF. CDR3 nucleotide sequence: TGTGCCAGCAGCCCCACTAGCGGGGGCTCCTACAATGAGCAGTTCTTC. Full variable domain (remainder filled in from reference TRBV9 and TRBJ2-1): DSGVTQTPKHLITATGQRVTLRCSPRSGDLSVYWYQQSLDQGLQFLIQYYNGEERAKGNILERFSAQQFPDLHSELNLSSLELGDSALYFCASSPTSGGSYNEQFFGPGTRLTVL.

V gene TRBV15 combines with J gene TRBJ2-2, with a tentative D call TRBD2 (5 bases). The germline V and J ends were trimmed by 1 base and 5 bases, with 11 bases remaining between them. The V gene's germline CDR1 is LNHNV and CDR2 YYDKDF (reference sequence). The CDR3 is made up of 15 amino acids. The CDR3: CATSRVTSGTGELFF. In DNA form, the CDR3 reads TGTGCCACCAGCAGAGTAACTAGTGGGACCGGGGAGCTGTTTTTT.

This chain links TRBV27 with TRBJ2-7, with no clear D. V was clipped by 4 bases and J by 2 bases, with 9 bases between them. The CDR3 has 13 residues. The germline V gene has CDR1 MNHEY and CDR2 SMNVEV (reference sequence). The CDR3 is CASSSGSTYEQYF. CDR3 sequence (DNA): TGTGCCAGCAGTTCCGGTAGCACCTACGAGCAGTACTTC.

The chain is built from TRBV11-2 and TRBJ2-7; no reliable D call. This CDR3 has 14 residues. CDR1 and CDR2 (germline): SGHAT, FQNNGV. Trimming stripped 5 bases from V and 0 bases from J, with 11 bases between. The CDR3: CASSLGFGSYEQYF. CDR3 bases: TGTGCCAGCAGCCTGGGCTTTGGCTCCTACGAGCAGTACTTC.

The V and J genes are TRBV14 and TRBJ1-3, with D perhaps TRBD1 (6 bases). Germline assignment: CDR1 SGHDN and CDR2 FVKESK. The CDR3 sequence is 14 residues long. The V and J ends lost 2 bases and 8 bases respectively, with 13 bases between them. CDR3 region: CASSQRQVRDTIYF. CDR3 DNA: TGTGCCAGCAGCCAAAGACAGGTTCGGGACACCATATATTTT. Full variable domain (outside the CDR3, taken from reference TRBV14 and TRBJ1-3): EAGVTQFPSHSVIEKGQTVTLRCDPISGHDNLYWYRRVMGKEIKFLLHFVKESKQDESGMPNNRFLAERTGGTYSTLKVQPAELEDSGVYFCASSQRQVRDTIYFGEGSWLTVV.

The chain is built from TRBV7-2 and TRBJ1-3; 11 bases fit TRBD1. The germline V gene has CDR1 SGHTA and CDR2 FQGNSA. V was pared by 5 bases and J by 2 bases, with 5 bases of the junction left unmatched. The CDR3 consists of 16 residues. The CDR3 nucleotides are TGTGCCAGCAGCCTAGGACAGGGGGCGCCTGGAAACACCATATATTTT. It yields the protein CASSLGQGAPGNTIYF.

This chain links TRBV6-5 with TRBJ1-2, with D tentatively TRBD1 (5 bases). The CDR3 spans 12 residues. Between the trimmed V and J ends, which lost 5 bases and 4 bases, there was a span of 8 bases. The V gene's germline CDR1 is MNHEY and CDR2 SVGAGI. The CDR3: CASSRDSYGYTF. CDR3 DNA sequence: TGTGCCAGCAGTAGAGACAGCTATGGCTACACCTTC.

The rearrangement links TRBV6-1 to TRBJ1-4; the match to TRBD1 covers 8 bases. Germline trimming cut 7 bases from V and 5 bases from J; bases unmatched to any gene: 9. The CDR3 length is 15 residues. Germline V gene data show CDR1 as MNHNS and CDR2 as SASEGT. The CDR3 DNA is TGTGCCAGCAAGGGAGGCAACAGGGGGAATGAAAAACTGTTTTTT. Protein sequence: CASKGGNRGNEKLFF.

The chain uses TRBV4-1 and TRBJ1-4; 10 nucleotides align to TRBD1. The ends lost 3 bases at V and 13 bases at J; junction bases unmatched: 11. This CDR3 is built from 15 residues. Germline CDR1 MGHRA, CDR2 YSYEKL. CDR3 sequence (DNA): TGCGCCAGCAGCCAGGCCGGGACAGGGGCATTAGTACTGTTTTTT. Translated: CASSQAGTGALVLFF.

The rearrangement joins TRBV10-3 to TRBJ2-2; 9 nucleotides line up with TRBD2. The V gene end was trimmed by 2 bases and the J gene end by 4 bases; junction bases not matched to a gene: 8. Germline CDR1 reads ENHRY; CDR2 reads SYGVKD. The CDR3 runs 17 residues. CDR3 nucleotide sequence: TGTGCCATCAGTGAGCGGCTAGCGGGGATTGGCACCGGGGAGCTGTTTTTT. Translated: CAISERLAGIGTGELFF.

CDR3 sequence: CASSLRGTNTGELFF. The CDR3 region has the DNA TGTGCCAGCAGTTTAAGGGGAACGAACACCGGGGAGCTGTTTTTT. This chain uses TRBV27 with TRBJ2-2, with D perhaps matching TRBD1 (5 bases). V was trimmed by 2 bases and J by 0 bases, leaving 7 bases between them. The germline gives CDR1 MNHEY, CDR2 SMNVEV (reference sequence). The CDR3 length is 15 residues.